This entry concerns a single T cell receptor (beta chain). Its antigen is currently not known. To prepare the library, the immunoSEQ multiplex PCR assay was applied. For the multiplex PCR, a mixture combining 60 forward primers for TCR Vbeta segments and 13 reverse primers for TCR Jbeta segments was used. A multiplex PCR assay on genomic DNA amplified the CDR3 region of rearranged TCR beta genes. Amplified TCR beta libraries were sequenced as 87-base-pair reads on the Illumina HiSeq System. In the original analysis: In a later analysis, around 80 million unique TCR beta chains were counted across the 650 to 750 repertoires, and roughly 11 million of these chains were shared by at least two donors. A nearest-neighbor algorithm error-corrected the raw reads and collapsed the reads into unique sequences, merging closely related sequences to remove PCR and sequencing errors. Alignment of CDR3 sequences to IMGT reference sequences was used to assign V, D and J gene segments. For a sequence to be retained, at least a six-nucleotide match to both a V gene segment and a J gene segment was required. A rearrangement counted as productive if the CDR3 had no stop codons and remained in frame with V and J, and every other rearrangement counted as non-productive. Following IMGT convention, CDR3 was defined as the stretch from the second conserved V-encoded cysteine up to the conserved J-encoded phenylalanine. In an earlier analysis of roughly 580 of the donors, sequences lacking an unambiguous match to a single V gene segment were excluded. In an earlier analysis of several hundred of the donors, V segments were called functional above 56.7% productive rearrangements and were called segregating when the between-donor standard deviation exceeded 5%. A statistical classification framework was built to diagnose cytomegalovirus status from the catalog of TCR beta chain sequences. In a later analysis, TCR nucleotide sequences were compared against IMGT/GENE-DB human TR gene sequences so that V and J genes could be assigned. In a later analysis, CDR3 sequences and most-parsimonious VDJ recombination scenarios were assigned using the TCRdist pipeline. In a later analysis, every TCR beta chain was defined by the combination of its CDR3 amino acid sequence and its V-gene family, and reads without a unique V-gene family were dropped. As a way to deal with suspected cross-contamination and a sequencing artifact, a later analysis dropped roughly 600 nucleotide sequences that were highly shared and had low generation probability. In a later analysis, a clonal expansion index was calculated for each public chain from normalized within-repertoire ranks of inferred template counts. In a later analysis, generation probabilities were computed with a VDJ recombination model fitted to out-of-frame rearrangements, and the resulting probabilities were checked against IGoR. A later analysis scored TCR-TCR, TCR-HLA and TCR-CMV co-occurrence with hypergeometric tests, applying a repertoire-size bias correction to TCR pairs. A later analysis estimated false discovery rates by permuting HLA or CMV assignments 20 times. In a later analysis, co-occurring TCRs were grouped using DBSCAN, with TCRdist sequence similarity added in when clustering inside HLA-allele-positive subsets. Co-occurrence clustering excluded repertoires with fewer than 30,000 or more than 120,000 public chains, plus five with anomalous nucleotide sharing. TCRdb stores this immuneACCESS table with in-frame sequences only. Part of the clones is absent; in the studies checked, under half of the shortfall reflects unresolved V genes, and no reason is known for the rest. That table supplies the V and J calls and clone size; D and trimming were determined from the DNA. In this sample's table one finds fewer than 150,000 clones. The ten largest account for approximately 1.9% of the sample.

The cohort was made up of 666 healthy bone marrow donors. All cohort members were sampled while nominally healthy, although unrecorded immune exposures were likely present. The donor tested CMV seronegative, placing the donor among the 350 to 400 seronegative members of the cohort. Each donor provided a peripheral blood sample, and peripheral blood mononuclear cells were used for TCR beta sequencing. Genomic DNA was extracted from the blood cell samples with the Qiagen DNeasy Blood Extraction Kit. Per the germline V gene, MRHNA is the CDR1 and SNTAGT is the CDR2. From V the trimming removes 3 bases and from J it removes 1 base, while the gene matches leave 0 bases of the junction unaccounted for. The CDR3 has 14 amino acids, counting the end cysteine and phenylalanine. The only DNA kept is the CDR3, 42 bases in frame from the first base. This sample is part of a study of cytomegalovirus exposure and HLA in healthy donors listed by TCRdb under 2017. Broadly, across the study: According to an earlier analysis of 450 to 650 of the donors, about 179 million T cells yielded some 120 million unique TCR beta sequences and around 280 Gb of sequence data. About 300 gigabases of sequencing data and approximately 93 million unique TCR sequences were included in an early release covering 500 to 750 HLA-typed donors. The genetic ancestry cluster associated with self-reported Caucasian donors included roughly four fifths of the 398 genotyped donors. The study aimed to test whether cataloging public T cell receptors could reveal signatures of past pathogen exposure. The study profiled the T cell repertoires of more than 500 subjects by immunosequencing and related them to cytomegalovirus serostatus. Besides the first cohort of hundreds of subjects, a separate validation cohort made up of 90 to 150 different subjects was used. The study combined high-throughput TCR immunosequencing, statistical association of individual TCRs with disease status, and machine learning to predict cytomegalovirus infection status. A later analysis re-analyzed previously published TCR beta repertoires from roughly 630 donors and added high-resolution HLA genotyping to study TCR occurrence patterns. The later analysis used no new phenotypic data to find candidate immune exposures, relying instead on TCR beta sequences and their occurrence across donors. To decide whether each TCR beta V gene segment behaved as functional or pseudogenic, an earlier analysis of some 600 of the donors relied on high-throughput TCR beta sequencing. Donor age, sex, ethnicity and CMV serostatus were compiled alongside the repertoire data. A later genetic analysis took genome-wide SNP genotypes for about 55% of the 666 donors and used that subset as a discovery cohort. Every discovery cohort repertoire had been produced on one sequencing platform. Both class I and class II loci were covered by HLA typing, at four-digit resolution. Typing coverage varied by locus: roughly 620-640 donors for A, B, C, DRB1 and DQB1; more than 500 for DQA1; around 570 for DPA1; around 450 for DPB1. A few DR-DQ haplotypes were treated as single units for association and clustering because of strong linkage in the cohort. Among roughly 400 genotyped donors of the cohort, an average of around 240,000 unique TCR beta nucleotide sequences were sequenced per donor, roughly a sixth of them non-productive.

What the study reported, not specific to this receptor: The earlier analysis of 587 of the donors excluded around 17 rarely observed V segments, including chromosome 9 orphons, because counts were too low. A cluster of highly shared sequence variants was judged likely to be a technical artifact of the sequencing pipeline. This cohort had only TCR beta chains sequenced, and the lack of alpha or paired-chain data limited which features could be detected. Across donors, most TCR sequences were observed very rarely, whereas some public TCRs were present in many individuals. Assigning TCR associations to individual alleles was difficult when HLA alleles, especially DR and DQ, strongly co-occurred. In a later analysis, HLA-associated TCR beta chains were found to be more clonally expanded and to have lower generation probabilities than equally common non-associated chains. An earlier analysis of around 500 of the donors showed that most TCR beta V segments appeared in productive rearrangements either about 87% or about 30% of the time, which broadly matched IMGT annotations. In a later genetic analysis, fewer N-insertions in productive TCRs were reported among donors in an Asian-associated ancestry cluster than the approximately 710-donor mean. The presence/absence analyses assumed that sequencing depth was roughly uniform across donors, and that assumption may not be true. Immune exposure information for the cohort was limited to CMV serostatus. Several of the top co-occurrence clusters appeared to be linked to parvovirus B19, influenza, CMV and Epstein-Barr virus, according to a later analysis. In a later genetic analysis, a missense DCLRE1C variant was associated with V-gene and J-gene trimming of TCR beta chains, and the association was replicated in an independent cohort. In vitro tests confirmed that three of the cytomegalovirus-associated TCR beta chains recognize cytomegalovirus antigens. Correlated functional status among segregating V segments might reflect linkage disequilibrium, but an unknown experimental factor could not be ruled out. A further reported finding was that TCR beta sequences accurately predicted the HLA-A and HLA-B alleles for most subjects in the first cohort. The study gave a list of some 150 TCR beta chains associated with cytomegalovirus. In a later analysis, the rate of TCR association differed among HLA loci, with DRB1 alleles having the most associated TCRs and HLA-C alleles having the fewest. The classifier was reported to diagnose cytomegalovirus status with high specificity and sensitivity in both the original cohort and the validation cohort. In a later analysis, most CMV-associated TCR beta chains were found to appear HLA-restricted, with HLA associations seemingly driven largely by CMV exposure. HLA typing was unavailable for some donors at each locus, so association tests used only the typed subset. A later analysis associated 16,951 TCR beta sequences with specific HLA alleles at a false discovery rate of 0.05. Some IMGT-functional V segments, including TRBV6-2 and TRBV6-3, could not be told apart with the 87-base-pair reads, so those segments were excluded. It was suggested by the authors that the approach could potentially be generalized to other disease states and immunological phenotypes.

This clonotype was sampled from a woman aged 60-75 years in good health and CMV-seronegative. In this chain, TRBV6-4 is recombined with TRBJ2-5, and 9 junctional nucleotides match TRBD2. The specimen sequenced was PBMCs. The bases read TGTGCCAGCAGTGAGCGGGGGGGCCAAGAGACCCAGTACTTC. Its protein reads: CASSERGGQETQYF.